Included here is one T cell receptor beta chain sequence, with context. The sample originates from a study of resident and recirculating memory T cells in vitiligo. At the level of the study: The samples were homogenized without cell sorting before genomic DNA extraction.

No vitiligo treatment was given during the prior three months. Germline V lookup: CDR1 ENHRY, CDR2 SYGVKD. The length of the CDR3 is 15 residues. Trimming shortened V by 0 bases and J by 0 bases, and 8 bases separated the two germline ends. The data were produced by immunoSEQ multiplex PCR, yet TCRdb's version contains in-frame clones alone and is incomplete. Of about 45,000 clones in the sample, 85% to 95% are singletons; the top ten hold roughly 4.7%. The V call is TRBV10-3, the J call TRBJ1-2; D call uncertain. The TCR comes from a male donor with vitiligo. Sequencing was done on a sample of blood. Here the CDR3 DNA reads TGTGCCATCAGTGAGTCCTCAGAAGCTAACTATGGCTACACCTTC. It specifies CAISESSEANYGYTF.